The 20 T cell receptor beta chains below all came from one sample that was sequenced in a study of T-cell reconstitution after alpha-beta-depleted transplantation in children. Preparation of the TCRbeta library involved a method that used unique molecular identifiers. MiXCR, run by TCRdb on the PCR reads, gives a single entry per CDR3 protein. The sample includes about 360,000 distinct CDR3 sequences, less than 15% of them seen just once. The sample consisted of PBMCs, taken from the stem cell graft. The receptor source for this set is a human donor who donated a stem cell graft to a child with Fanconi anemia.

V gene TRBV6-2 or TRBV6-3 combines with J gene TRBJ1-5; 8 bases map to TRBD1. The CDR3 covers 20 residues. Germline values: CDR1 MNHEY, CDR2 SVGEGT. Trimming cost V 4 bases and J 0 bases; bases outside gene matches: 17. CDR3 region: CASSSNSGTGGSFSNQPQHF. The CDR3 DNA follows: TGTGCCAGCAGTTCAAACTCCGGGACAGGCGGGTCTTTTAGCAATCAGCCCCAGCATTTT.

The chain carries TRBV20-1 and TRBJ2-5; tentatively, D is TRBD1 or TRBD2 (5 bases each). Germline CDR1 reads DFQATT; CDR2 reads SNEGSKA (reference sequence). This CDR3 spans 12 amino acids. Trimming left V 1 base short and J 7 bases short, with 10 bases between. CDR3 nucleotides: TGCAGTGCTAGAGGGGGACCTTCGACCCAGTACTTC. Protein product: CSARGGPSTQYF.

This clonotype was counted many times. The gene calls are TRBV4-1 and TRBJ1-6; D perhaps matches TRBD1 (5 bases). The CDR3 is 14 amino acids. V lost 2 bases, J lost 5 bases, and 7 bases lay in between. Germline loops: CDR1 MGHRA, CDR2 YSYEKL. The DNA for the CDR3 is TGCGCCAGCAGCCAACCAGGGAATAATTCACCCCTCCACTTT. It translates to CASSQPGNNSPLHF.

V and J are TRBV19 and TRBJ1-5; 10 bases align to TRBD1. Trimming removed 7 bases from V and 6 bases from J; junction bases left unmatched: 21. CDR3 length: 19 amino acids. Germline loops: CDR1 LNHDA, CDR2 SQIVND (reference sequence). The chain's CDR3 is CASTDTLRDRGLKIQPQHF. The CDR3 DNA reads as TGTGCCAGTACCGATACCCTCCGGGACAGGGGACTAAAGATTCAGCCCCAGCATTTT.

A word on this clonotype: Possible read error: a much larger clone is one base away. The CDR3 does not end in the conserved phenylalanine or tryptophan, so this is likely a read error. The gene calls are TRBV4-2 and TRBJ2-2; tentative D call: TRBD2 (6 bases). The CDR3 contains 17 residues. The germline gives CDR1 LGHNA, CDR2 YNFKEQ. Deletions cut 6 bases from V and 3 bases from J, with 20 bases between. Here the CDR3 DNA reads TGTGCCAGCAGTCAAATGTGGGCCGGGACTTACACCGGGGAGCTGTTTTAT. Protein product: CASSQMWAGTYTGELFY.

This clonotype was seen once. The rearrangement links TRBV4-3 to TRBJ2-6, with D possibly TRBD2 on 6 matching bases. The CDR3 length is 16 residues. V lost 4 bases to trimming and J lost 3 bases, with 13 bases between them. Looked up from germline, CDR1 is LGHNA and CDR2 is YSLEER. CDR3: CASSRKGTFGANVLTF. Written as DNA, the CDR3 is TGCGCCAGCAGCCGGAAGGGGACTTTTGGGGCCAACGTCCTGACTTTC.

This clonotype was picked up many times. The gene calls are TRBV24-1 and TRBJ2-7, with TRBD1 matching over 7 bases. J was trimmed by 7 bases and V by 0 bases; bases with no gene match: 14. CDR3 size: 17 residues. CDR1 is KGHDR and CDR2 is SFDVKD in the germline V gene. DNA for the CDR3: TGTGCCACCAGTGATTTGGCACAGGGGATTTTCTCGCGGGAGCAGTACGTC. Translation gives CATSDLAQGIFSREQYV.

There are a few counts of this clonotype. The chain combines TRBV20-1 with TRBJ1-6; TRBD1 might be the D (5 bases). CDR1 DFQATT and CDR2 SNEGSKA come from the germline V gene (reference sequence). This CDR3 is 15 amino acids long. V was shortened by 5 bases and J by 8 bases, with 19 bases between the two germline ends. The CDR3 here is CSASPDTNRDSPLHF. CDR3 nucleotide sequence: TGCAGTGCTTCTCCGGACACCAACCGGGATTCACCCCTCCACTTT.

This clonotype appeared many times. This chain uses TRBV28 with TRBJ1-2, with D possibly being TRBD1 (5 bases). The CDR3 runs to 14 residues. The germline V gene encodes CDR1 MDHEN and CDR2 SYDVKM. Trimming took off 5 bases at V and 3 bases at J, with 13 bases between the two ends. CDR3 sequence: CASSMTEGHYGYTF. The CDR3 bases are TGTGCCAGCAGTATGACAGAAGGGCACTATGGCTACACCTTC.

The chain has TRBV5-1 and TRBJ1-1; unclear D gene. The CDR3 sequence is 16 residues long. The germline CDR1 and CDR2 sequences are SGHRS and YFSETQ. Trimming stripped 4 bases from V and 0 bases from J, with 16 bases between. This CDR3 is CASSPLGSRLNTEAFF. The CDR3 DNA reads TGCGCCAGCAGCCCGTTGGGCAGCCGACTGAACACTGAAGCTTTCTTT.

This clonotype has just a few counts. V usage is TRBV25-1 and J usage is TRBJ1-4, with D hard to call. Germline CDR1 is MGHDK and CDR2 is SYGVNS. V shed 3 bases and J shed 0 bases, with 5 bases lying between them. The CDR3 loop spans 14 amino acids. The CDR3 DNA is TGTGCCAGCAGTGAGGGTCCAACTAATGAAAAACTGTTTTTT. It translates to CASSEGPTNEKLFF.

This clonotype was recorded a few times. The chain is built from TRBV4-2 and TRBJ2-2; 12 nucleotides line up with TRBD2. This CDR3 is built from 20 residues. Trimming removed 4 bases from V and 0 bases from J; junction bases left unmatched: 12. CDR1 is LGHNA and CDR2 is YNFKEQ in the germline V gene. CDR3 DNA: TGTGCCAGCAGCCGCATGACTAGCGGGGGACCCCTCGCGAACACCGGGGAGCTGTTTTTT. This gives the protein CASSRMTSGGPLANTGELFF.

This chain links TRBV12-3 or TRBV12-4 with TRBJ2-2, with D hard to call. The V and J ends lost 4 bases and 4 bases respectively, with 13 bases between them. CDR3 length: 15 residues. CDR3 bases: TGTGCCAGCAGTTCTCTCAGTGGCGGCACCGGGGAGCTGTTTTTT. Protein: CASSSLSGGTGELFF.

This rearrangement joins TRBV18 to TRBJ2-4, with a tentative D call TRBD1 (6 bases). V was shortened by 4 bases and J by 3 bases, with 10 bases between the two germline ends. The CDR3 is 14 residues long. Germline CDR1 and CDR2: KGHSH and LQKENI. CDR3 protein: CASSRSGVKNIQYF. In nucleotides, the CDR3 is TGTGCCAGCTCACGATCAGGGGTCAAAAACATTCAGTACTTC.

This clonotype was found a few times. The V call is TRBV4-1, the J call TRBJ1-1, with D uncertain. Germline loops: CDR1 MGHRA, CDR2 YSYEKL. This CDR3 is 15 amino acids long. Trimming left V 1 base short and J 3 bases short, with 12 bases between. The CDR3 DNA sequence: TGCGCCAGCAGCCAAGGGTGGGGTGCGGACACTGAAGCTTTCTTT. It yields the protein CASSQGWGADTEAFF.

This clonotype was counted only a few times. This chain joins TRBV19 and TRBJ2-1, with 7 bases identical to TRBD1. Trimming took 1 base from V and 3 from J; bases not matched to a gene: 3. Per the germline V gene, CDR1 is LNHDA and CDR2 is SQIVND (reference sequence). The CDR3 spans 15 residues. The CDR3 is CASSIGPGGYNEQFF. In DNA form, the CDR3 reads TGTGCCAGTAGTATAGGTCCAGGGGGCTACAATGAGCAGTTCTTC.

This clonotype was detected ten times or more. J is TRBJ1-1 and V is TRBV5-1, with a tentative D call TRBD1 (5 bases). Germline CDR1 and CDR2: SGHRS and YFSETQ. The V end was cut by 4 bases, the J end by 4 bases, with 14 bases between. The CDR3 covers 14 residues. CDR3 DNA sequence: TGCGCCAGCAGCCCCGGGGGTAGAGGCACTGAAGCTTTCTTT. It is translated as CASSPGGRGTEAFF.

In this sample, this clonotype turned up many times. The V call is TRBV29-1, the J call TRBJ1-2; no definite D call. Germline V gene sequence: CDR1 SQVTM, CDR2 ANQGSEA. This CDR3 contains 14 residues. Between the trimmed V and J ends, which lost 6 bases and 8 bases, there was a span of 22 bases. The CDR3 bases are TGCAGCGTCCGCCCCGTGGGGAGACCGGGGGGCTACACCTTC. This codes for CSVRPVGRPGGYTF.

The genes are TRBV4-3 and TRBJ2-3; 10 positions agree with TRBD2. This CDR3 is 15 amino acids long. CDR1 and CDR2 from the germline V gene are LGHNA and YSLEER. The V gene end was trimmed by 1 base and the J gene end by 5 bases; junction bases not matched to a gene: 3. CDR3 nucleotide sequence: TGCGCCAGCAGCCAAGGAGCTAGCGGGGGAGATACGCAGTATTTT. Encoded protein: CASSQGASGGDTQYF.

This clonotype has a handful of counts. CDR3 bases: TGTGCCAGCAGTTTGGGTCGAGTCAATGAGCAGTTCTTC. Translating gives CASSLGRVNEQFF. The J gene is TRBJ2-1, the V gene TRBV12-3 or TRBV12-4, with D unresolved. This CDR3 contains 13 residues. The V gene lost 3 bases and the J gene lost 6 bases, with 9 bases spanning the gap.